This TCR beta chain emerged from a study of T cells in localized non-small cell lung cancer (dated by TCRdb to about 2020). Some background on the complete study: The study analyzed T cell repertoires of roughly 220 early-stage NSCLC patients, comparing tumors and uninvolved tumor-adjacent lungs. The cohort was made up of 200 to 250 treatment-naive NSCLC patients whose localized lung tumors had been resected. The mean age of the NSCLC patients was around 67 years, with 130 or so men and about a hundred women.

At diagnosis, peripheral blood, uninvolved tumor-adjacent lung and tumor were collected and were preserved as a mix of fresh-frozen and FFPE material. For TCR repertoire profiling, the blood samples were analyzed as peripheral blood mononuclear cells. Results the study describes overall, beyond this receptor: Longer overall survival was associated with higher blood T cell density, whereas shorter survival was associated with higher adjacent-lung clonality. Because multi-region tumor sequencing was not performed, intratumor heterogeneity could not be ruled out. A median of approximately 50 of the top 100 tumor clones turned up in the paired uninvolved adjacent lung, and 25 to 35 of those clones also ranked among the top 100 of that same adjacent lung. Because the study design was exploratory, TCR variables were selected using unadjusted p-values without false-discovery rate correction. Uninvolved tumor-adjacent lung showed the highest T cell clonality, higher than tumor, which suggests more focused antigenic responses in the uninvolved tumor-adjacent lung.

The CDR3 covers 13 residues, taking in both the cysteine and the phenylalanine. Only CDR3 DNA remains: 39 bases, in frame from the first base. Cut back by 4 bases and 6 bases, the V and J ends lie 10 bases apart. Looking up the germline V gene (reference sequence) yields CDR1 SGHNT and CDR2 YYREEE. TCR beta CDR3 regions were sequenced from DNA using the immunoSEQ Assay. The study's processing was this. To compute T cell density, TCR beta template counts were normalized to usable DNA, which was estimated by amplifying housekeeping genes. Richness was estimated with the preseqR package, extrapolating to 400,000 templates for PBMC samples and 120,000 templates for tissue samples. Clonality was defined as one minus Pielou's evenness. Tissue-enriched TCRs were identified by differential abundance testing using productive amino-acid clonotypes, minimum total count 5 and alpha 0.1. The Jaccard Index and the Morisita Overlap Index were used to measure repertoire overlap between compartments. GLIPH clustered TCR beta CDR3s with public tetramer-defined viral CDR3s; viral motifs required at least three viral sequences plus V-gene enrichment. TCRdb's version of the immuneACCESS table is confined to in-frame rearrangements and falls short of the full clone set. An unresolved V gene accounts for under half of the shortfall where checked; the remainder is of unknown origin. The V and J calls and clone size were taken over from that table, and D and trimming were inferred from the DNA. The sample data list tens of thousands of clones, and around 90% of these were observed just once. The top ten constitute 20% to 25% of the sample.

On this clone itself: Its antigen remains unidentified. No base-level quality is on record; no much larger clone is a single base apart.

The specimen comprised peripheral blood, sampled before any cancer treatment. The chain uses TRBV5-4 and TRBJ2-2; a confident D gene designation cannot be given. The receptor was isolated from a woman aged 35-70 years with stage I squamous cell lung carcinoma. The DNA sequence is given as TGTGCCAGCAGCCCGACCTCGGCCGGGGAGCTGTTTTTT. Its protein reads: CASSPTSAGELFF.